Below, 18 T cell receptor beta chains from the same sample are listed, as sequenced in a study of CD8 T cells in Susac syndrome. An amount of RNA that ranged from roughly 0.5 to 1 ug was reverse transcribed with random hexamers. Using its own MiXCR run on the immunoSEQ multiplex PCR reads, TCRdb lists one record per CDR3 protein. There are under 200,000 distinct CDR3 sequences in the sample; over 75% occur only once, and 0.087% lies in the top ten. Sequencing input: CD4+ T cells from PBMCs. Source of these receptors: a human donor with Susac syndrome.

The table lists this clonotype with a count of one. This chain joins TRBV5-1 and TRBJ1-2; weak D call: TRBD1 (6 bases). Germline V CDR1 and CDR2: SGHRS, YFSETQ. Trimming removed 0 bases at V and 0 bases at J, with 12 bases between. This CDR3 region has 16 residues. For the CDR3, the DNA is TGCGCCAGCAGCTTGGTGGCCCGGACAGCTAACTATGGCTACACCTTC. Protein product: CASSLVARTANYGYTF.

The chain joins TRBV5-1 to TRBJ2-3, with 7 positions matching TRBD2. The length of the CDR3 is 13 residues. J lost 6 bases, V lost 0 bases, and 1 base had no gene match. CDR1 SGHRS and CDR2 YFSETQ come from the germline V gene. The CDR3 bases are TGCGCCAGCAGCTTGGCCGGGGGGGATACGCAGTATTTT. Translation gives CASSLAGGDTQYF.

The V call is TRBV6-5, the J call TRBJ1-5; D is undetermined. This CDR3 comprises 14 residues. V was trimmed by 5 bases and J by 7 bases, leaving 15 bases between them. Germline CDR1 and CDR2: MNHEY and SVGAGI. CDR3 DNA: TGTGCCAGCAGTCCCGGACGGGGTGGGCAGCCCCAGCATTTT. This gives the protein CASSPGRGGQPQHF.

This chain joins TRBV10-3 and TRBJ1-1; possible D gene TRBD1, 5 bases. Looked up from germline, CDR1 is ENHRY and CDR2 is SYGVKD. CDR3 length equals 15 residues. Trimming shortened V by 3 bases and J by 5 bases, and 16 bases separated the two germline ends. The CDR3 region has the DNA TGTGCCATCAGTGAAATGAGGGAGGAGGGGACTGAAGCTTTCTTT. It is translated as CAISEMREEGTEAFF.

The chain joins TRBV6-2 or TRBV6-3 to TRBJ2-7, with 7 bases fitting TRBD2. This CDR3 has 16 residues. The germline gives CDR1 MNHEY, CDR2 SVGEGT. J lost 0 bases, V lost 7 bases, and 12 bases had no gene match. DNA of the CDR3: TGTGCCAGCAACTACGAAATAGCGGGCAGCTCCTACGAGCAGTACTTC. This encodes CASNYEIAGSSYEQYF.

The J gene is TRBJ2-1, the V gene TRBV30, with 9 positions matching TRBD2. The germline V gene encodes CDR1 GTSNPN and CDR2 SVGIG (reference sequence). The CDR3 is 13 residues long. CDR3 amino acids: CAQSRLAGHEQFF. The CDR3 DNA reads TGTGCTCAAAGTAGGCTAGCGGGGCATGAGCAGTTCTTC.

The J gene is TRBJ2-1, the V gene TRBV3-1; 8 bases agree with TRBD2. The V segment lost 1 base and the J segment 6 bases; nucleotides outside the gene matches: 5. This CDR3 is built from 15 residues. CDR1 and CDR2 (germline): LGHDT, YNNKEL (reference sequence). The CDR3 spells CASSQASGTSNEQFF. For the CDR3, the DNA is TGTGCCAGCAGCCAAGCATCCGGGACTAGCAATGAGCAGTTCTTC.

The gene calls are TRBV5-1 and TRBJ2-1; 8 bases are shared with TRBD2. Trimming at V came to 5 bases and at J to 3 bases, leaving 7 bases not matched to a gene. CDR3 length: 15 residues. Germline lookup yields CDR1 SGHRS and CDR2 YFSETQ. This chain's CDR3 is CASSSQLADYNEQFF. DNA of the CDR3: TGCGCCAGCAGTTCCCAACTAGCGGACTACAATGAGCAGTTCTTC.

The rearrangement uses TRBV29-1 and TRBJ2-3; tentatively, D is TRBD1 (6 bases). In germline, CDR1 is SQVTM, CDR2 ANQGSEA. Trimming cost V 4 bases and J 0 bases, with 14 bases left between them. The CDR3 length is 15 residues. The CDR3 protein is CSVVRGQSSTDTQYF. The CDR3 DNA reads TGCAGCGTTGTGAGGGGACAATCTAGCACAGATACGCAGTATTTT.

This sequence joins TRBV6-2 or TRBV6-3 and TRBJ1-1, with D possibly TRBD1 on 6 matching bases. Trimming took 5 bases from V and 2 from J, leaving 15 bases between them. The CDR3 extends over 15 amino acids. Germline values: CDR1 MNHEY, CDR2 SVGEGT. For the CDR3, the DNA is TGTGCCAGCAGTAAGCCGGGACAAGGAAACACTGAAGCTTTCTTT. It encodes CASSKPGQGNTEAFF.

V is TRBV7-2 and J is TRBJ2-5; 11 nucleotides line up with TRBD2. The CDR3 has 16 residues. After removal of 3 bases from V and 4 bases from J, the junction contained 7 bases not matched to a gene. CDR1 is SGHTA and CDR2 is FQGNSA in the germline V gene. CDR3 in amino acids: CASSFMTSGMGETQYF. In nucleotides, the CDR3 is TGTGCCAGCAGCTTCATGACTAGCGGGATGGGAGAGACCCAGTACTTC. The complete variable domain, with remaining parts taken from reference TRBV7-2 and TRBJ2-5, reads GAGVSQSPSNKVTEKGKDVELRCDPISGHTALYWYRQSLGQGLEFLIYFQGNSAPDKSGLPSDRFSAERTGGSVSTLTIQRTQQEDSAVYLCASSFMTSGMGETQYFGPGTRLLVL.

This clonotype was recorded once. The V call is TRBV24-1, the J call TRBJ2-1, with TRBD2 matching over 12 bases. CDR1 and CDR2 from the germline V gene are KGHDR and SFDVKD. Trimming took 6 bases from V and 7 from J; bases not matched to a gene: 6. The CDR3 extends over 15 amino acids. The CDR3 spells CATSFASGRANEQFF. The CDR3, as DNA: TGTGCCACCAGTTTTGCTAGCGGGAGGGCAAATGAGCAGTTCTTC.

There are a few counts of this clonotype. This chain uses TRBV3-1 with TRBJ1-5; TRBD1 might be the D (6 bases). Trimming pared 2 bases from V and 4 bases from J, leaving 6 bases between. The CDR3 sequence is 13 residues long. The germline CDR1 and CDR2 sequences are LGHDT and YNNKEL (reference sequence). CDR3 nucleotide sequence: TGTGCCAGCAGCCAAAGGGGGAATCAGCCCCAGCATTTT. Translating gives CASSQRGNQPQHF.

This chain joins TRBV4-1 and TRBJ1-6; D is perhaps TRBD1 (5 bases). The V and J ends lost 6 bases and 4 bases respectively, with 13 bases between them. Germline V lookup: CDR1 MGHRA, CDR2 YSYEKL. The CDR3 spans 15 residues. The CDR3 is CASRNRTRYNSPLHF. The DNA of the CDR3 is TGCGCCAGCAGGAACCGGACAAGATATAATTCACCCCTCCACTTT.

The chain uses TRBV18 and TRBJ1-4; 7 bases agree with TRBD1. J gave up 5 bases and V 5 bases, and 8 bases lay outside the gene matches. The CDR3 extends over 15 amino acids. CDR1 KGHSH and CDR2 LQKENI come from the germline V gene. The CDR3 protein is CASSEFGTDNEKLFF. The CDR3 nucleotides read TGTGCCAGCTCAGAATTCGGGACAGACAATGAAAAACTGTTTTTT.

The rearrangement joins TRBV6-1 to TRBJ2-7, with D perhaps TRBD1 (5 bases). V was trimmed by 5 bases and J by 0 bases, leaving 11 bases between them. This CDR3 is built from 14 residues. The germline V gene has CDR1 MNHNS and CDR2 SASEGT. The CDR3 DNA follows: TGTGCCAGCAGTCGTAGGGGAATCTCCTACGAGCAGTACTTC. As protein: CASSRRGISYEQYF.

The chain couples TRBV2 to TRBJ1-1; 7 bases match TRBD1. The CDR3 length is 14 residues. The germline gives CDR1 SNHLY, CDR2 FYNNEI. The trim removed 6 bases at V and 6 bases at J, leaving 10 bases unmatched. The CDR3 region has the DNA TGTGCCAGCAGGTCGACAGGGTTCGAGGCTGAAGCTTTCTTT. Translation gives CASRSTGFEAEAFF.

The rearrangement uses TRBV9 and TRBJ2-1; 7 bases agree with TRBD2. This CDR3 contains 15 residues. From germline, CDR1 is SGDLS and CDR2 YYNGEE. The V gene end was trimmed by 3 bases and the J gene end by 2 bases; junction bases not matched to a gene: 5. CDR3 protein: CASSARDYPYNEQFF. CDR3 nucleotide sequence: TGTGCCAGCAGCGCCCGGGACTACCCCTACAATGAGCAGTTCTTC.